The present T cell receptor beta chain was sequenced within a study of blood T cell repertoires in COVID-19. V lost 0 bases and J lost 5, with 7 bases in between. The CDR3 is 12 residues long. Germline V CDR1 and CDR2: GTSNPN, SVGIG (reference sequence). Profiling relied on immunoSEQ multiplex PCR, and the TCRdb table lists in-frame clones only, not all of them. The profile covers roughly 200,000 clones, with around 86% appearing a single time and around 6.6% taken by the ten largest. The origin of this receptor is a man between 35 and 55 years old with acute or convalescent COVID-19. Sequenced input: peripheral blood. This rearrangement joins TRBV30 to TRBJ1-2; D is undetermined. The CDR3 loop reads CAWSVGAYGYTF. In nucleotides, the CDR3 is TGTGCCTGGAGTGTAGGAGCGTATGGCTACACCTTC.